Ten or more counts support the clone carrying this TCR beta chain. Antigen unknown. Time point specified: patch test 2, 6 weeks after DPC sensitization. Described treatment: therapeutic diphenylcyclopropenone sensitization with weekly scalp DPC. Blood collection took place prior to placing each patch test. The sample originates from a study of human T cells and chemical hapten exposure. Overall study: An approximately 2 cm by approximately 2 cm inner upper arm patch received 2% DPC for sensitization. Diphenylcyclopropenone was administered weekly to the scalp of patients throughout the roughly 25-week study.

The CDR3 has 16 amino acids. Trimming left V 1 base short and J 8 bases short, with 20 bases between. Broader study findings: TCRs at a frequency above 1 in 1000 stayed unchanged with DPC sensitization.

TCRdb used MiXCR to reprocess the RACE reads, holding one entry per CDR3 protein. The repertoire holds 330,000 or so distinct CDR3 sequences, with about 6% as singletons. The receptor's source is a woman aged 18-29 years with alopecia areata. Some clones in this sample may be carry-over from other donors' samples. The sequences come from whole blood, collected in connection with sensitization to the hapten diphenylcyclopropenone (DPC). V and J are TRBV12-3 or TRBV12-4 and TRBJ1-2, with unresolved D. Written as DNA, the CDR3 is TGTGCCAGCAGTTTAGATTCCTCGGGATCATCTGGAGGCTACACCTTC. It specifies CASSLDSSGSSGGYTF.